This TCR beta chain was sequenced for a study of cytomegalovirus exposure and HLA in healthy donors. General study points: In an earlier analysis, about 87% or about 30%: the productive usage of most TCR beta V segments. In a later analysis, a missense DCLRE1C variant was linked to TCR beta V- and J-gene trimming.

The PCR employed 60 Vbeta primers together with 13 Jbeta primers. Using immunoSEQ multiplex PCR, the repertoire was profiled, and TCRdb retains in-frame clones only, with some absent. Of around 150,000 clones listed, around 80% were seen once; the top ten hold around 5%. The germline gives CDR1 MDHEN, CDR2 SYDVKM. The CDR3 is 12 amino acids. Trimming shortened V by 8 bases and J by 5 bases, and 12 bases separated the two germline ends. The table lists this clone with a count of one. The target antigen is unknown. Sequencing was performed on PBMCs. This rearrangement joins TRBV28 to TRBJ1-2, with D unclear. The source of this sequence is a man aged 25-45 years in good health. The CDR3 DNA follows: TGTGCCAGCGGGCGGGCGGATTATGGCTACACCTTC. Protein sequence: CASGRADYGYTF.